Reported below is one T cell receptor beta chain. No antigen is known for it. The sample belongs to a study of cytomegalovirus exposure and HLA in healthy donors. General observations from the study: Cytomegalovirus-associated status was assigned to approximately 160 TCR beta chains. An observed cluster of highly shared sequence variants was recorded as a likely sequencing artifact. For TCR beta chains, V- and J-gene trimming was later linked to a missense DCLRE1C variant.

The CDR3 runs to 16 residues. J lost 4 bases, V lost 5 bases, and 10 bases had no gene match. Per the germline V gene, CDR1 is SGHRS and CDR2 is YFSETQ. PCR was performed using 60 Vbeta and 13 Jbeta primers. Per the original methods: Counted up in a later analysis, unique TCR beta chains came to some 75 million, with about 9.9 million shared. The table came from immunoSEQ multiplex PCR; TCRdb's copy has only in-frame clones and leaves some out. The DNA was the basis for D and trimming; V, J and clone size are from that table. The sample carries tens of thousands of clones, around 75% recorded once. The chain carries TRBV5-1 and TRBJ2-3, with TRBD2 matching over 10 bases. This clonotype was sampled from a man aged 45-60 years in good health and CMV-seropositive. The sequenced material came from PBMCs. CDR3 in amino acids: CASRGSSGSSSDTQYF. CDR3 sequence (DNA): TGCGCCAGCAGGGGGTCTAGCGGGAGTTCGTCAGATACGCAGTATTTT.